The TCR delta chain described here comes from a study of γδ T cells in repeated Plasmodium falciparum infection. Study details: Donors were malaria-exposed Malian children or age- and gender-matched Australian children. Some Malian samples span acute malaria episodes; others come from no-transmission periods. Four controlled malaria infections with P. falciparum NF54 spanned about 640 days.

Study outcomes and limitations: Malian children's Vdelta2-negative repertoires appeared more expanded and less diverse than Australians'.

TCRdb re-analyzed the multiplex PCR reads via CATT. The sample records 75,000 to 95,000 delta-chain clones, less than 1% being singletons. Vgamma9/Vdelta2+ and Vdelta2-negative gammadelta T cells were flow-sorted from PBMC for bulk sequencing. This clone has a count of ten or more. The antigen is undetermined. A far bigger clonotype differs at one base, so this is likely a read error. The same CDR3 can be traced to other DNA sequences in this sample. The V segment lost 0 bases and the J segment 3 bases; nucleotides outside the gene matches: 26. This CDR3 spans 22 amino acids. The germline gives CDR1 TSWWSYY, CDR2 QGS.

Material for sequencing was gamma-delta T cells from blood. This rearrangement joins TRDV1 to TRDJ4; 9 nucleotides match TRDD3. The TCR sequence derives from a pool of human donors (malaria-infected and uninfected, not separated). The chain's CDR3 is CALGELLHHHAVLGDTPGPLIF. In nucleotides, the CDR3 is TGTGCTCTTGGGGAACTATTACACCACCACGCTGTACTGGGGGACACGCCGGGACCCCTGATCTTT.